This is a list of T cell receptor beta chains from one sample in a study of T cell repertoires in cytomegalovirus infection. TCRdb recomputed calls from the reads with MiXCR, one row per CDR3 protein. The sample includes fewer than 900,000 distinct CDR3 sequences, 25% to 30% seen only once; the top ten take around 12%. No antigen has been assigned to these receptors. Material: cultured CD8+ T cells from PBMCs, obtained from culture after CMV antigen stimulation. These receptors were taken from a human donor in good health (CMV status not recorded). Some clones in this sample may be carry-over from other donors' samples. Both conserved end residues are part of each CDR3. A D gene is named only where the DNA matches it firmly. The size field is filled for only some rows; it gives once, few, many or a size class.

D gene: TRBD2; clone size: few; V gene: TRBV7-2; J gene: TRBJ2-7; CDR3 protein: CASSFVETSGYEQYF; CDR3 DNA: TGTGCCAGCAGCTTTGTGGAGACTAGCGGATACGAGCAGTACTTC
D gene: -; clone size: -; V gene: TRBV10-3; J gene: TRBJ2-1; CDR3 protein: CAISEGRGFYNEQFF; CDR3 DNA: TGTGCCATCAGTGAGGGGAGGGGGTTCTACAATGAGCAGTTCTTC
D gene: -; clone size: -; V gene: TRBV4-2; J gene: TRBJ2-1; CDR3 protein: CASSQDGTAGAPYNEQFF; CDR3 DNA: TGTGCCAGCAGCCAAGATGGGACAGCGGGGGCCCCCTACAATGAGCAGTTCTTC
D gene: -; clone size: few; V gene: TRBV6-2/TRBV6-3; J gene: TRBJ2-2; CDR3 protein: CASSSFVRTGELFF; CDR3 DNA: TGTGCCAGCAGTTCCTTTGTGCGTACCGGGGAGCTGTTTTTT
D gene: TRBD1; clone size: many; V gene: TRBV7-6; J gene: TRBJ2-4; CDR3 protein: CASSSGTVDYLAKNIQYF; CDR3 DNA: TGTGCCAGCAGCTCTGGGACAGTAGACTACCTAGCCAAAAACATTCAGTACTTC
D gene: -; clone size: -; V gene: TRBV5-4; J gene: TRBJ2-1; CDR3 protein: CASSFFEIGYEQFF; CDR3 DNA: TGTGCCAGCAGCTTTTTCGAGATAGGTTATGAGCAGTTCTTC
D gene: TRBD1; clone size: few; V gene: TRBV12-3/TRBV12-4; J gene: TRBJ1-4; CDR3 protein: CASSYGTGGAMREKLFF; CDR3 DNA: TGTGCCAGCAGTTACGGGACAGGGGGCGCGATGAGAGAAAAACTGTTTTTT
D gene: -; clone size: few; V gene: TRBV20-1; J gene: TRBJ1-6; CDR3 protein: CSALPRSPLHF; CDR3 DNA: TGCAGTGCCCTGCCGCGGTCACCCCTCCACTTT
D gene: -; clone size: -; V gene: TRBV12-3/TRBV12-4; J gene: TRBJ1-4; CDR3 protein: CASSPHATNEKLFF; CDR3 DNA: TGTGCCAGCAGCCCGCATGCAACTAATGAAAAACTGTTTTTT
D gene: TRBD1; clone size: -; V gene: TRBV6-5; J gene: TRBJ2-7; CDR3 protein: CASSAYEGALNGQYF; CDR3 DNA: TGTGCCAGCAGCGCCTATGAGGGGGCACTAAATGGGCAGTACTTC
D gene: -; clone size: -; V gene: TRBV27; J gene: TRBJ1-2; CDR3 protein: CASGLRGSNYGYTF; CDR3 DNA: TGTGCCAGCGGCCTCCGAGGCTCTAACTATGGCTACACCTTC
D gene: -; clone size: -; V gene: TRBV7-9; J gene: TRBJ2-5; CDR3 protein: CATHTQRGSALETQYF; CDR3 DNA: TGTGCCACCCACACCCAGAGGGGATCCGCGTTGGAGACCCAGTACTTC
D gene: TRBD2; clone size: many; V gene: TRBV7-2; J gene: TRBJ2-1; CDR3 protein: CASSRTSGADEQFF; CDR3 DNA: TGTGCCAGCAGCCGGACTAGCGGGGCCGATGAGCAGTTCTTC
D gene: -; clone size: -; V gene: TRBV6-6; J gene: TRBJ1-2; CDR3 protein: CASTHNYGYTF; CDR3 DNA: TGTGCCAGCACCCACAACTATGGCTACACCTTC
D gene: -; clone size: -; V gene: TRBV24-1; J gene: TRBJ2-3; CDR3 protein: CATSDLGNRGTQYF; CDR3 DNA: TGTGCCACCAGTGATTTGGGAAACCGAGGGACGCAGTATTTT
D gene: -; clone size: -; V gene: TRBV20-1; J gene: TRBJ1-1; CDR3 protein: CSARDPPGRLNTEAFF; CDR3 DNA: TGCAGTGCTAGAGACCCACCTGGACGGTTGAACACTGAAGCTTTCTTT
D gene: -; clone size: -; V gene: TRBV19; J gene: TRBJ1-2; CDR3 protein: CASLGQNYGYTF; CDR3 DNA: TGTGCCAGTCTCGGGCAGAACTATGGCTACACCTTC
D gene: -; clone size: -; V gene: TRBV7-9; J gene: TRBJ2-7; CDR3 protein: CASSPGRRGSYEQYF; CDR3 DNA: TGTGCCAGCAGCCCCGGAAGACGGGGCTCCTACGAGCAGTACTTC
D gene: -; clone size: many; V gene: TRBV7-6; J gene: TRBJ2-3; CDR3 protein: CASSLVAEADTQYF; CDR3 DNA: TGTGCCAGCAGCTTAGTGGCAGAGGCAGATACGCAGTATTTT
D gene: TRBD1; clone size: few; V gene: TRBV10-3; J gene: TRBJ1-2; CDR3 protein: CAISDPVLAGGSYGYTF; CDR3 DNA: TGTGCCATCAGTGATCCGGTTTTGGCAGGGGGATCTTATGGCTACACCTTC
D gene: TRBD2; clone size: -; V gene: TRBV9; J gene: TRBJ2-1; CDR3 protein: CASSVSSGGLRDEQFF; CDR3 DNA: TGTGCCAGCAGCGTATCTAGCGGGGGGCTCCGGGATGAGCAGTTCTTC
D gene: -; clone size: -; V gene: TRBV2; J gene: TRBJ2-5; CDR3 protein: CASRVLVLQETQYF; CDR3 DNA: TGTGCCAGCAGGGTCCTGGTGCTCCAAGAGACCCAGTACTTC
D gene: -; clone size: few; V gene: TRBV19; J gene: TRBJ1-1; CDR3 protein: CASSTVSGTEAFF; CDR3 DNA: TGTGCCAGTAGTACGGTCAGTGGGACTGAAGCTTTCTTT
D gene: -; clone size: many; V gene: TRBV27; J gene: TRBJ2-6; CDR3 protein: CASSSRGLPEANVLTF; CDR3 DNA: TGTGCCAGCAGTTCTCGGGGGCTTCCAGAGGCCAACGTCCTGACTTTC
D gene: -; clone size: many; V gene: TRBV4-1; J gene: TRBJ1-5; CDR3 protein: CASSQDGGGLHQPQHF; CDR3 DNA: TGCGCCAGCAGCCAAGACGGAGGGGGGCTTCATCAGCCCCAGCATTTT
D gene: -; clone size: -; V gene: TRBV7-9; J gene: TRBJ1-4; CDR3 protein: CASSFLDGSGEKLFF; CDR3 DNA: TGTGCCAGCAGCTTTTTGGACGGGTCTGGTGAAAAACTGTTTTTT
D gene: -; clone size: many; V gene: TRBV7-6; J gene: TRBJ2-1; CDR3 protein: CASSSGDNEQFF; CDR3 DNA: TGTGCCAGCAGCTCGGGGGACAATGAGCAGTTCTTC
D gene: TRBD2; clone size: few; V gene: TRBV2; J gene: TRBJ2-3; CDR3 protein: CASKSGGTFDTQYF; CDR3 DNA: TGTGCCAGCAAGAGCGGGGGGACGTTTGATACGCAGTATTTT
D gene: TRBD1; clone size: -; V gene: TRBV29-1; J gene: TRBJ2-6; CDR3 protein: CSVVIWDRNSGANVLTF; CDR3 DNA: TGCAGCGTTGTAATTTGGGACAGGAATTCTGGGGCCAACGTCCTGACTTTC
D gene: TRBD1; clone size: few; V gene: TRBV7-2; J gene: TRBJ1-1; CDR3 protein: CASSLFGTGNTEAFF; CDR3 DNA: TGTGCCAGCAGCTTATTCGGGACAGGGAACACTGAAGCTTTCTTT
D gene: -; clone size: few; V gene: TRBV12-3/TRBV12-4; J gene: TRBJ2-5; CDR3 protein: CASSLEARHETQYF; CDR3 DNA: TGTGCCAGCAGTTTAGAGGCAAGGCACGAGACCCAGTACTTC
D gene: TRBD2; clone size: -; V gene: TRBV12-3/TRBV12-4; J gene: TRBJ2-5; CDR3 protein: CASSPVERGYQETQYF; CDR3 DNA: TGTGCCAGCAGTCCCGTGGAGCGGGGGTACCAAGAGACCCAGTACTTC
D gene: -; clone size: -; V gene: TRBV6-1; J gene: TRBJ2-7; CDR3 protein: CASSELFYEQYF; CDR3 DNA: TGTGCCAGCAGTGAACTATTTTACGAGCAGTACTTC
D gene: -; clone size: -; V gene: TRBV15; J gene: TRBJ2-1; CDR3 protein: CATSRDDDEQFF; CDR3 DNA: TGTGCCACCAGCAGAGACGACGACGAGCAGTTCTTC
D gene: TRBD1; clone size: -; V gene: TRBV18; J gene: TRBJ1-2; CDR3 protein: CASSPSTDRVYGYTF; CDR3 DNA: TGTGCCAGCTCACCCTCAACTGACAGGGTGTATGGCTACACCTTC
D gene: -; clone size: few; V gene: TRBV7-8; J gene: TRBJ1-2; CDR3 protein: CASSFEWTARDGYTF; CDR3 DNA: TGTGCCAGCAGTTTCGAATGGACGGCTAGGGATGGCTACACCTTC
D gene: -; clone size: -; V gene: TRBV4-1; J gene: TRBJ1-1; CDR3 protein: CASSQEGGKSMNTEAFF; CDR3 DNA: TGCGCCAGCAGCCAAGAGGGGGGGAAATCCATGAACACTGAAGCTTTCTTT
D gene: -; clone size: many; V gene: TRBV7-6; J gene: TRBJ2-1; CDR3 protein: CASSPRGGEQFF; CDR3 DNA: TGTGCCAGCAGCCCGAGGGGAGGTGAGCAGTTCTTC
D gene: -; clone size: -; V gene: TRBV6-6; J gene: TRBJ2-3; CDR3 protein: CASSYSATEGVSTDTQYF; CDR3 DNA: TGTGCCAGCAGTTACTCGGCGACCGAGGGGGTTAGCACAGATACGCAGTATTTT
D gene: TRBD2; clone size: many; V gene: TRBV12-3/TRBV12-4; J gene: TRBJ2-2; CDR3 protein: CASSATSPTSGGELTGELFF; CDR3 DNA: TGTGCCAGCAGTGCAACCTCACCGACTAGCGGGGGGGAGTTGACCGGGGAGCTGTTTTTT
D gene: -; clone size: -; V gene: TRBV11-3; J gene: TRBJ1-6; CDR3 protein: CASSLGQPNSPLHF; CDR3 DNA: TGTGCCAGCAGCCTCGGACAGCCCAATTCACCCCTCCACTTT
D gene: TRBD1; clone size: few; V gene: TRBV7-9; J gene: TRBJ2-2; CDR3 protein: CASSLAQGANTGELFF; CDR3 DNA: TGTGCCAGCAGCTTAGCACAGGGGGCGAACACCGGGGAGCTGTTTTTT
D gene: TRBD2; clone size: few; V gene: TRBV9; J gene: TRBJ2-1; CDR3 protein: CASSAPLAGGVNEQFF; CDR3 DNA: TGTGCCAGCAGCGCCCCACTAGCGGGGGGGGTGAATGAGCAGTTCTTC
D gene: -; clone size: -; V gene: TRBV3-1; J gene: TRBJ1-2; CDR3 protein: CASSARERVQPTGYTF; CDR3 DNA: TGTGCCAGCAGCGCCAGAGAAAGGGTTCAACCTACCGGCTACACCTTC
D gene: TRBD1; clone size: many; V gene: TRBV7-7; J gene: TRBJ2-1; CDR3 protein: CASSLTGGPINEQFF; CDR3 DNA: TGTGCTAGCAGCCTCACAGGGGGCCCCATTAATGAGCAGTTCTTC
D gene: -; clone size: many; V gene: TRBV7-9; J gene: TRBJ1-2; CDR3 protein: CASTLKDGYTF; CDR3 DNA: TGTGCCAGCACACTAAAGGACGGCTACACCTTC
D gene: -; clone size: many; V gene: TRBV7-8; J gene: TRBJ2-3; CDR3 protein: CASSRLVTEKDTDTQYF; CDR3 DNA: TGTGCCAGCAGCAGACTAGTAACGGAAAAGGACACAGATACGCAGTATTTT
D gene: -; clone size: -; V gene: TRBV28; J gene: TRBJ1-2; CDR3 protein: CASSSRRANYGYTF; CDR3 DNA: TGTGCCAGCAGTTCAAGACGGGCTAACTATGGCTACACCTTC
D gene: TRBD2; clone size: -; V gene: TRBV9; J gene: TRBJ2-1; CDR3 protein: CASSGGGTSDEQFF; CDR3 DNA: TGTGCCAGCAGCGGGGGTGGGACTAGCGATGAGCAGTTCTTC
D gene: TRBD1; clone size: -; V gene: TRBV12-3/TRBV12-4; J gene: TRBJ2-1; CDR3 protein: CASSTPTGVHNEQFF; CDR3 DNA: TGTGCCAGCAGTACTCCGACAGGGGTCCACAATGAGCAGTTCTTC